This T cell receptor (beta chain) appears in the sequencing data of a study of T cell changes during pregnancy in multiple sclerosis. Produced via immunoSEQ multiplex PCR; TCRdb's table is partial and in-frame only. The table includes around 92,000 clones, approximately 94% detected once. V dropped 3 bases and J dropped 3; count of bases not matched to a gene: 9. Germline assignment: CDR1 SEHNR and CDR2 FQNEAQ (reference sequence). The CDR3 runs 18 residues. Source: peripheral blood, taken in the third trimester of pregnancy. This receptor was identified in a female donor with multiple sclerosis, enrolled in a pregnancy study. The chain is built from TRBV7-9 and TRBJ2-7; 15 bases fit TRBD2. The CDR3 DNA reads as TGTGCCAGCAGCTTTGGACTAGCGGGAGGGGCCGGAATCTACGAGCAGTACTTC. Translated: CASSFGLAGGAGIYEQYF.